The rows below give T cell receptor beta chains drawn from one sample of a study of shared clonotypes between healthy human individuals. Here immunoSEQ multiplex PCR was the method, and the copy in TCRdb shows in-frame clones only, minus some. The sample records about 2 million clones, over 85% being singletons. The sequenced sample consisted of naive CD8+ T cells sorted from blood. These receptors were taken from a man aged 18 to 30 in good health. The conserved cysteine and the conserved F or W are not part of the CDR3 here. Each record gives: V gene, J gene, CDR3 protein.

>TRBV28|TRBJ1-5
ASFDSHNQPQH
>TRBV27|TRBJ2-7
ASSSLQGAISYEQY
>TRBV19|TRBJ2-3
ASSRVSTDTQY
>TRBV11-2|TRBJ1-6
ASSYPGANSPLH
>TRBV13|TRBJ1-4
ASSPQGAGNEKLF
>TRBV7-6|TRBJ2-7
ASSRHDSYEQY
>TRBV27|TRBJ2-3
ASGLAIPSTDTQY
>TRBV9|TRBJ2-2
ASSVGGHENTGELF
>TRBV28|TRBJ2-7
ASSPRLASSYEQY
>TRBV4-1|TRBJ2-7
ASRPTAEYYEQY
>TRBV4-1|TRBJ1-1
ASSQGTGGLEAF
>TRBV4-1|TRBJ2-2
ASSQEALSGELF
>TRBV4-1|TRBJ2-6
ASSQQGQGSSGANVLT
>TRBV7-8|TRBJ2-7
ASSLGRTYEQY
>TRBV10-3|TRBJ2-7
AISDGGSWYEQY
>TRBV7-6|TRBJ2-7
ASSLAHPTYEQY
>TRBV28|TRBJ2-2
ASSYLPGELF
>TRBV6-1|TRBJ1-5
ASSEWENQPQH
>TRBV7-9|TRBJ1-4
ASSSDYGSAPTNEKLF
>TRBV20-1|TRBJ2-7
SARGYEQY
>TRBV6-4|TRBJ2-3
ASSGLGTDTQY
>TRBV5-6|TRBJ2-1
ASSGWAPYNEQF
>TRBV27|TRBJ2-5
ASSLTTSGQETQY
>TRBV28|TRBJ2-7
ASSSHYEQY
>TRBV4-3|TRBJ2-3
ASSQDDRTESTDTQY
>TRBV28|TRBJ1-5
ASRITGLRAPQH
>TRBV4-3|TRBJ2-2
ASSQLLTGELF
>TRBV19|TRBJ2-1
ASTHTGVGDDEQF
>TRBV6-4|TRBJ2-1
ASSDPTTSGSYNQF
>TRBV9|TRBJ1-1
ASSGLMNTEAF
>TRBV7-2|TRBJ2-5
ASSSSETQY
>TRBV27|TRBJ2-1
ASSLSPSGTYNEQF